One and the same sample provided the 4 T cell receptor beta chains below, sequenced in a study of neurological immune-mediated disorders (dated by TCRdb to about 2019). Library generation was performed with 5' RACE. The instrument given in TCRdb is Illumina HiSeq 2500. TCRdb reran the public reads through fastp at Q25 and MiXCR, keeping productive beta chains. Each record represents a unique CDR3 protein, reported with the most common genes and DNA among its rows. The sample profile shows 71,000 or so distinct CDR3 sequences; 4% to 6% of them were found once. Jointly, the top ten make up about 2.4% of the sample. The sample was PBMCs. The source is a woman aged 30 to 39 with multiple sclerosis.

This clonotype showed up many times. The chain is built from TRBV24-1 and TRBJ1-2, with TRBD1 identical over 8 bases. Germline V gene lookup returns CDR1 KGHDR and CDR2 SFDVKD. J lost 5 bases, V lost 2 bases, and 9 bases had no gene match. This CDR3 is 16 amino acids long. The CDR3 sequence: CATSDSPGQAHYGYTF. The CDR3 DNA reads TGTGCCACCAGTGATTCACCGGGACAGGCCCATTATGGCTACACCTTC.

This clonotype has a handful of counts. A much larger clone lies one base from this, so it may be a read error. V gene TRBV20-1 combines with J gene TRBJ1-1; perhaps TRBD1 as D (5 bases). The CDR3 covers 15 residues. The germline V and J ends were trimmed by 0 bases and 0 bases, with 11 bases remaining between them. In germline, CDR1 is DFQATT, CDR2 SNEGSKA (reference sequence). CDR3 nucleotides: TGCAGTGCTAGAGATCGACAGAACATGAACACTGAAGCTTTCTTT. This gives the protein CSARDRQNMNTEAFF.

This clonotype came up many times. V usage is TRBV7-2 and J usage is TRBJ2-1; D not certain. V shed 1 base and J shed 0 bases, with 7 bases lying between them. Per germline, CDR1 SGHTA and CDR2 FQGNSA. The CDR3 runs 15 residues. For the CDR3, the DNA is TGTGCCAGCAGCTTAGAGGTCAGCTCCTACAATGAGCAGTTCTTC. It specifies CASSLEVSSYNEQFF.

This clonotype was detected many times. This sequence joins TRBV9 and TRBJ2-1, with 9 bases aligning to TRBD2. With 3 bases clipped from V and 1 base from J, the junction kept 2 bases outside the gene matches. Per germline, CDR1 SGDLS and CDR2 YYNGEE. The CDR3 spans 15 residues. CDR3 nucleotides: TGTGCCAGCAGCGCACTAGCGGGTTCCTACAATGAGCAGTTCTTC. Protein product: CASSALAGSYNEQFF.